The next 16 T cell receptor beta chains were all read from a single sample in a study of breast tumors, draining lymph nodes, adjacent tissues. Breast cancer patients provided tissue from their axillary draining lymph nodes. TCRdb re-called the multiplex PCR reads with MiXCR, one entry per CDR3 protein. Among about 140,000 distinct CDR3 sequences, approximately 32% were seen once, and the ten largest hold approximately 2.2%. Source material: axillary lymph node tissue. These TCRs come from a female donor with breast cancer. Some clones in this sample may be carry-over from other donors' samples.

This clonotype was detected ten times or more. This chain joins TRBV7-6 and TRBJ1-6; no clear D. The CDR3 totals 14 residues. Per the germline V gene, CDR1 is SGHVS and CDR2 is FNYEAQ. V was cut by 1 base and J by 7 bases, with 8 bases left in between. CDR3 sequence (DNA): TGTGCCAGCAGCTTAGGAGGCACCAATTCACCCCTCCACTTT. It is translated as CASSLGGTNSPLHF. The variable domain in full, completed from reference TRBV7-6 and TRBJ1-6, reads GAGVSQSPRYKVTKRGQDVALRCDPISGHVSLYWYRQALGQGPEFLTYFNYEAQQDKSGLPNDRFSAERPEGSISTLTIQRTEQRDSAMYRCASSLGGTNSPLHFGNGTRLTVT.

This chain connects TRBV11-2 to TRBJ2-3; 7 bases are shared with TRBD2. The V gene's germline CDR1 is SGHAT and CDR2 FQNNGV. After removal of 2 bases from V and 5 bases from J, the junction contained 4 bases not matched to a gene. The CDR3 runs to 14 residues. CDR3 protein: CASSLSTGGDTQYF. CDR3 sequence (DNA): TGTGCCAGCAGCTTATCAACGGGAGGAGATACGCAGTATTTT.

The sample holds many counts of this clonotype. The chain is built from TRBV11-1 and TRBJ1-6, with D tentatively TRBD1 (6 bases). V was shortened by 4 bases and J by 7 bases, with 20 bases between the two germline ends. The CDR3 is 17 residues long. CDR1 is SGHAT, CDR2 FQDESV, per germline (reference sequence). The CDR3: CASSSSTGSTSNSPLHF. The CDR3 nucleotides are TGTGCCAGCAGCTCCTCGACAGGCAGCACCTCCAATTCACCCCTCCACTTT.

This chain uses TRBV2 with TRBJ1-6; D gene unclear. V lost 1 base and J lost 7, with 8 bases in between. Germline loops: CDR1 SNHLY, CDR2 FYNNEI. This CDR3 has 14 amino acids. The CDR3 loop is CASSEDLINSPLHF. The CDR3 nucleotides are TGTGCCAGCAGTGAAGACCTGATCAATTCACCCCTCCACTTT.

This clonotype was recorded at least ten times. The chain uses TRBV10-2 and TRBJ2-3; a weak D match, TRBD2 (6 bases). The germline gives CDR1 WSHSY, CDR2 SAAADI. The germline V and J ends were trimmed by 4 bases and 2 bases, with 19 bases remaining between them. The CDR3 consists of 17 residues. As DNA, the CDR3 is TGCGCCAGCAGTGCACCCTTGGGGGGTGTTAACACAGATACGCAGTATTTT. This gives the protein CASSAPLGGVNTDTQYF.

This clonotype has ten or more counts. The V and J genes are TRBV28 and TRBJ2-1, with 7 bases matching TRBD1. The CDR3 extends over 15 amino acids. CDR1 MDHEN and CDR2 SYDVKM come from the germline V gene. Losses at the gene ends were 5 bases for V and 5 bases for J; bases not matched to a gene: 9. The CDR3 region has the DNA TGTGCCAGCAGTGAAACAGGGGATATCAACAATGAGCAGTTCTTC. It specifies CASSETGDINNEQFF. The full variable domain, with the rest looked up from reference TRBV28 and TRBJ2-1, is DVKVTQSSRYLVKRTGEKVFLECVQDMDHENMFWYRQDPGLGLRLIYFSYDVKMKEKGDIPEGYSVSREKKERFSLILESASTNQTSMYLCASSETGDINNEQFFGPGTRLTVL.

This clonotype is categorized as medium-sized. The genes are TRBV7-7 and TRBJ2-7, with TRBD2 as a possible D gene (5 bases). From germline, CDR1 is SSHAT and CDR2 FNYEAQ (reference sequence). This CDR3 is 14 amino acids long. The CDR3 is CASEGKETFHEQYV. The CDR3 DNA reads as TGTGCTAGCGAAGGGAAGGAAACGTTCCACGAGCAGTACGTC.

This chain uses TRBV18 with TRBJ2-3; TRBD1 aligns across 9 bases. In germline, CDR1 is KGHSH, CDR2 LQKENI. The CDR3 has 15 residues. V was clipped by 3 bases and J by 11 bases; unmatched bases: 12. Here the CDR3 reads CASSPTGGINNEQYF. In DNA form, the CDR3 reads TGTGCCAGCTCACCGACAGGGGGGATCAACAATGAGCAGTATTTT.

This clonotype has at least ten counts. The chain carries TRBV6-2 or TRBV6-3 and TRBJ2-7; no definite D call. V was cut by 10 bases and J by 3 bases, with 13 bases left in between. Germline values: CDR1 MNHEY, CDR2 SVGEGT. The CDR3 loop spans 12 amino acids. CDR3 sequence (DNA): TGTGCCACCAACCACCCGGACTACGAGCAGTACGTC. Protein sequence: CATNHPDYEQYV.

This clonotype was found many times. At one of its ends the junction is not consistent with the germline gene, which may arise from a read error. V gene TRBV7-7 combines with J gene TRBJ2-1, with D tentatively TRBD2 (5 bases). Germline V gene lookup returns CDR1 SSHAT and CDR2 FNYEAQ (reference sequence). CDR3 length: 13 residues. The CDR3 DNA reads as TGTGCTAGCAGCCGGGGAATATACAATGAGCAGTTCTTC. Translation: CASSRGIYNEQFF.

This clonotype showed up many times. The rearrangement uses TRBV30 and TRBJ1-4; D remains ambiguous. V lost 3 bases, J lost 1 base, and 6 bases lay in between. The CDR3 runs to 13 residues. Germline CDR1 GTSNPN, CDR2 SVGIG (reference sequence). DNA for the CDR3: TGTGCCTGGAGCCGGAAAACTAATGAAAAACTGTTTTTT. Its protein is CAWSRKTNEKLFF.

This chain connects TRBV5-1 to TRBJ2-3, with D possibly matching TRBD1 (5 bases). CDR1 and CDR2 (germline): SGHRS, YFSETQ. The CDR3 has 16 residues. The V end lost 0 bases, the J end lost 0 bases, and 11 bases lay between the germline ends. The CDR3 nucleotides read TGCGCCAGCAGCTTGGAGGGGATGGGGAGCACAGATACGCAGTATTTT. Its protein product is CASSLEGMGSTDTQYF.

V gene TRBV7-3 combines with J gene TRBJ1-4; 8 nucleotides match TRBD1. This CDR3 comprises 14 residues. Looked up from germline, CDR1 is SGHTA and CDR2 is FQGTGA. Unmatched junction bases numbered 6, after V lost 5 bases and J lost 7 bases. The CDR3 loop is CASSLGQGAEKLFF. The CDR3 DNA sequence: TGTGCCAGCAGCCTCGGACAGGGTGCTGAAAAACTGTTTTTT.

Note on this clonotype: One junction end does not reproduce the germline sequence, and a read error may be involved. This rearrangement joins TRBV6-2 or TRBV6-3 to TRBJ1-4, with 10 positions matching TRBD1. The CDR3 covers 17 residues. Germline V gene sequence: CDR1 MNHEY, CDR2 SVGEGT. CDR3 region: CASRHGDRGATNEKPFF. Written as DNA, the CDR3 is TGTGCCAGCAGACACGGGGACAGGGGTGCAACTAATGAAAAACCGTTTTTT.

This clonotype showed up many times. This sequence joins TRBV20-1 and TRBJ1-6, with no clear D. Germline-derived CDR1 and CDR2 are DFQATT and SNEGSKA (reference sequence). Trimming pared 0 bases from V and 8 bases from J, leaving 11 bases between. The length of the CDR3 is 14 residues. CDR3 in DNA: TGCAGTGCTAGAGAAAACCTTATACATTCACCCCTCCACTTT. Protein: CSARENLIHSPLHF.

The V gene is TRBV10-1, the J gene TRBJ2-3; TRBD2 is a possible D gene (6 bases). The CDR3 has 13 amino acids. V was clipped by 10 bases and J by 6 bases, with 17 bases between them. Germline CDR1 and CDR2: WNHNN and SYGVQD (reference sequence). The CDR3 nucleotides are TGCGCCACCCCGGAGGGTCCACCGGATACGCAGTATTTT. Its translation is CATPEGPPDTQYF.